The 4 T cell receptor beta chains below come from one sample, sequenced in a study of T-cell memory formation after mild COVID-19 (dated by TCRdb to the early 2020s). Receptor amplification or capture employed 5' RACE. The sequencer listed for this sample is Illumina NovaSeq 6000. TCRdb handled the public reads itself, with Q25 trimming in fastp and clone calling in MiXCR, and kept productive beta chains. Each entry merges the rows of one CDR3 protein and shows their most common DNA and genes. The sample records approximately 65,000 distinct CDR3 sequences, about 10% of which are singletons. The ten largest clonotypes hold about 1.1% of the sample. Sample: PBMCs or a T cell subset sorted from them (not recorded which). All receptors derive from a man aged 18 to 35 who had mild COVID-19 (a few samples of this study predate the infection). The sample titles of this study are shuffled in the database, so cell type and time point are left out; the donor was told from shared clones.

This clonotype has ten or more counts. Because the CDR3's place on the DNA is in doubt, the DNA is left out and the CDR3 is given as listed by TCRdb. V is TRBV28 and J is TRBJ2-2. The CDR3 spans 14 amino acids, including both terminal residues. CDR1 MDHEN and CDR2 SYDVKM come from the germline V gene. CDR3 loop: CASSFWFGAGELFF.

In this sample, this clonotype turned up many times. V gene TRBV5-1 combines with J gene TRBJ2-3; perhaps TRBD1 as D (5 bases). Trimming shortened V by 2 bases and J by 0 bases, and 10 bases separated the two germline ends. This CDR3 is 15 amino acids long. Looked up from germline, CDR1 is SGHRS and CDR2 is YFSETQ. CDR3 sequence (DNA): TGCGCCAGCAGCTTAAGGCCAGGGAGCACAGATACGCAGTATTTT. This translates into CASSLRPGSTDTQYF.

CDR3 in DNA: TGCGCCAGCAGCTTGGCCAGGGGGTACGAGCAGTACTTC. It codes for CASSLARGYEQYF. The V gene is TRBV5-1, the J gene TRBJ2-7, with 7 bases identical to TRBD1. Per germline, CDR1 SGHRS and CDR2 YFSETQ. With V trimmed by 0 bases and J by 4 bases, 1 base remained unmatched. The CDR3 is 13 residues long.

This clonotype was seen repeatedly, ten times or more. CDR3 amino acids: CASSTTGEETQYF. CDR3 sequence (DNA): TGCGCCAGCAGCACGACAGGGGAAGAGACCCAGTACTTC. The chain couples TRBV5-1 to TRBJ2-5, with TRBD1 identical over 8 bases. The CDR3 has 13 residues. Trimming took 4 bases from V and 3 from J; bases not matched to a gene: 2. The V gene's germline CDR1 is SGHRS and CDR2 YFSETQ.